These T cell receptor beta chains were read from a single sample in a study of T-cell reconstitution after alpha-beta-depleted transplantation in children. TCRdb reprocessed the PCR reads via MiXCR and lists one record per CDR3 protein. The profile shows roughly 610,000 distinct CDR3 sequences, approximately 10% of them singletons. This specimen consisted of PBMCs from the stem cell graft donor, obtained from the stem cell graft. The receptors derive from a human donor who donated a stem cell graft to a child with acute myeloid leukemia. Each CDR3 is given with its conserved first and last residue. Fields, in order: D gene, clone size, V gene, J gene, CDR3 DNA, CDR3 protein. A D gene is named only where the DNA matches it firmly. Size is stated for part of the rows, as once, few or many counts, or as a class when the clone is expanded.

-,-,TRBV20-1,TRBJ1-2,TGCAGTGCTAGAGTTCCGTGGGGGGTGGGAGGCTACACCTTC,CSARVPWGVGGYTF
-,-,TRBV28,TRBJ2-1,TGTGCCAGCAGTGCTAATTTTGAGCAGTTCTTC,CASSANFEQFF
-,many,TRBV4-3,TRBJ2-2,TGCGCCAGCAGCCAAGTAGTATCTTACGGGGAGCTGTTTTTT,CASSQVVSYGELFF
-,few,TRBV5-1,TRBJ2-3,TGCGCCAGCAGCTTGGAACGAGTCGGAACAGATACGCAGTATTTT,CASSLERVGTDTQYF
TRBD1,-,TRBV18,TRBJ2-2,TGTGCCAGCTCACCACGGGACAGGGTTAACACCGGGGAGCTGTTTTTT,CASSPRDRVNTGELFF
-,few,TRBV28,TRBJ2-4,TGTGCCAGCAGTCCAGTGGGGTCGGCCAAAAACATTCAGTACTTC,CASSPVGSAKNIQYF
TRBD2,few,TRBV20-1,TRBJ2-7,TGCAGTGCTAGAGACAGCGGGAGTGTGGAGCAGTACTTC,CSARDSGSVEQYF
-,few,TRBV29-1,TRBJ1-2,TGCAGCGTTGGGGAGGGAGCTATAAAGGGCTACACCTTC,CSVGEGAIKGYTF
TRBD2,many,TRBV12-3/TRBV12-4,TRBJ2-3,TGTGCCAGCAGTTTCTTCGGGACTAGCGGGAGTAGGGATACGCAGTATTTT,CASSFFGTSGSRDTQYF
TRBD2,-,TRBV29-1,TRBJ2-3,TGCAGCGTTGATGGGACTAGCGGGAGGACAGATACGCAGTATTTT,CSVDGTSGRTDTQYF
TRBD1,many,TRBV20-1,TRBJ1-1,TGCAGTGCTGGGGGACAGAAGAACACTGAAGCTTTCTTT,CSAGGQKNTEAFF
TRBD2,-,TRBV7-2,TRBJ2-3,TGTGCCAGCAGACCGGGACTAGCGGGTACCGGCACGCAGTATTTT,CASRPGLAGTGTQYF
-,few,TRBV5-1,TRBJ2-5,TGCGCCAGCAGACCAGTAGCGGAAGAGACCCAGTACTTC,CASRPVAEETQYF
TRBD1,-,TRBV20-1,TRBJ2-7,TGCAGTGCTCGACAGGGAATGAATCTGTACGAGCAGTACTTC,CSARQGMNLYEQYF
TRBD1,-,TRBV27,TRBJ1-6,TGTGCCAGCAGTAGGGGACAGGGAAATTCACCCCTCCACTTT,CASSRGQGNSPLHF
TRBD2,-,TRBV15,TRBJ2-1,TGTGCCACCACCAGGACTAGCTTTGGAAATGAGCAGTTCTTC,CATTRTSFGNEQFF
TRBD2,few,TRBV20-1,TRBJ2-7,TGCAGTGCTAGGGGGCTAGCGGGAGTTGGCGAGCAGTACTTC,CSARGLAGVGEQYF
-,few,TRBV12-3/TRBV12-4,TRBJ2-2,TGTGCCAGCAGTTTTCGGCAGGGGTACACCGGGGAGCTGTTTTTT,CASSFRQGYTGELFF
-,-,TRBV14,TRBJ1-1,TGTGCCAGCAGCCAAGATCCACCGCAGAACACTGAAGCTTTCTTT,CASSQDPPQNTEAFF
-,few,TRBV20-1,TRBJ2-1,TGCAGTGCTCAGGGGGCGCGGGGGTCCAATGAGCAGTTCTTC,CSAQGARGSNEQFF
TRBD2,many,TRBV7-2,TRBJ2-1,TGTGCCAGCAGGGTAGCGGGAGTGAATGAGCAGTTCTTC,CASRVAGVNEQFF
-,many,TRBV15,TRBJ1-1,TGTGCCACCAGCAGAGTTTTTGGGGGGCGTTCGCGTGAAGCTTTCTTT,CATSRVFGGRSREAFF
TRBD2,-,TRBV27,TRBJ2-1,TGTGCCAGCAGTTTGACTAGCTTGGGACGGAATGAGCAGTTCTTC,CASSLTSLGRNEQFF
-,many,TRBV20-1,TRBJ1-3,TGCAGTGCTAGGGAGCCCCTTCGAAACACCATATATTTT,CSAREPLRNTIYF
-,many,TRBV7-2,TRBJ1-2,TGTGCCAGCAGCCTTAGCAGGGAAGATGGCTACACCTTC,CASSLSREDGYTF
TRBD2,many,TRBV5-7,TRBJ2-1,TGTGCCAGCAGCTTGGCGGGAGGGACTATCGGGGTAAATGAGCAGTTCTTC,CASSLAGGTIGVNEQFF
-,few,TRBV20-1,TRBJ1-2,TGCAGTGCTAGAGATGGGGTGGAGGTAGGGGGCTACACCTTC,CSARDGVEVGGYTF
TRBD1,few,TRBV20-1,TRBJ2-7,TGCAGTGCTAGACTCCCGGGACAGGGTTACGAGCAGTACTTC,CSARLPGQGYEQYF
TRBD1,many,TRBV29-1,TRBJ2-7,TGCAGCGTTACTAACAGGGGCTCCTACGAGCAGTACTTC,CSVTNRGSYEQYF
TRBD1,many,TRBV28,TRBJ1-1,TGTGCCAGCAGCGAGACGAGAGACAGGGAGAACACTGAAGCTTTCTTT,CASSETRDRENTEAFF
-,few,TRBV6-5,TRBJ2-7,TGTGCCAGCAGTTGGAGTACAGGCTTGGTATCCTACGAGCAGTACTTC,CASSWSTGLVSYEQYF
TRBD2,-,TRBV6-2/TRBV6-3,TRBJ2-2,TGTGCCAGCAGCCTCGGGGGACTAGCGGGACGTAGATCCACCGGGGAGCTGTTTTTT,CASSLGGLAGRRSTGELFF
-,many,TRBV6-2/TRBV6-3,TRBJ2-3,TGTGCCAGCAGTTACGATCCGAGGACTCAGGGAATATTGAACACAGATACGCAGTATTTT,CASSYDPRTQGILNTDTQYF
-,many,TRBV12-3/TRBV12-4,TRBJ2-7,TGTGCCAGCAGTGCGACAGAACGATACGAGCAGTACTTC,CASSATERYEQYF
-,few,TRBV15,TRBJ2-4,TGTGCCACCAGCATGGATCGGCGAAACATTCAGTACTTC,CATSMDRRNIQYF
TRBD2,-,TRBV7-8,TRBJ2-3,TGTGCCAGCAGCGCGGGAGGGCCCCCAGATACGCAGTATTTT,CASSAGGPPDTQYF
TRBD2,few,TRBV20-1,TRBJ2-1,TGCAGTGCTCCAGGGACTACCCTCTCCTACAATGAGCAGTTCTTC,CSAPGTTLSYNEQFF
TRBD2,few,TRBV25-1,TRBJ2-1,TGTGCCAGCAGTGGGGGGACTAGCGGGAGGGCCAATGAGCAGTTCTTC,CASSGGTSGRANEQFF